This T cell receptor beta chain was obtained from a study of Ad26.COV2.S vaccination and SARS-CoV-2 variants. In the study overall: The authors gave Ad26.COV2.S intramuscularly, either once or twice 56 days apart.

Study results and caveats: Vaccine recipients and placebo recipients showed similar non-spike TCR breadth.

Treatment noted: 15 to 20 received Ad26.COV2.S at low or high dose, single or two shots; about 5 received placebo; per-sample allocation not given. Material that was analyzed had been drawn on day 63 after the first vaccine or placebo injection. An Ad26 vector expressing Wuhan-strain SARS-CoV-2 spike served as the vaccine. Of note for this clone: What it binds is not known.

Measured with immunoSEQ multiplex PCR; TCRdb has only the in-frame clones, and not every one. The data show 200,000 to 300,000 clones, with around nine tenths seen just once and just under 3% held by the top ten. This sample comprised peripheral blood, obtained in a trial of Ad26.COV2.S vaccine versus placebo. The source of this sequence is a person aged 18-60 years who received the Ad26.COV2.S COVID-19 vaccine or a placebo.

CDR3 in DNA: TGTGCCAGCAGCGTAGAAAATGAGCAGTTCTTC. Protein sequence: CASSVENEQFF. This chain links TRBV9 with TRBJ2-1; D remains ambiguous. Per germline, CDR1 SGDLS and CDR2 YYNGEE. Between the trimmed V and J ends, which lost 0 bases and 7 bases, there was a span of 2 bases. The CDR3 runs 11 residues. Complete variable domain (other parts from reference TRBV9 and TRBJ2-1): DSGVTQTPKHLITATGQRVTLRCSPRSGDLSVYWYQQSLDQGLQFLIQYYNGEERAKGNILERFSAQQFPDLHSELNLSSLELGDSALYFCASSVENEQFFGPGTRLTVL.